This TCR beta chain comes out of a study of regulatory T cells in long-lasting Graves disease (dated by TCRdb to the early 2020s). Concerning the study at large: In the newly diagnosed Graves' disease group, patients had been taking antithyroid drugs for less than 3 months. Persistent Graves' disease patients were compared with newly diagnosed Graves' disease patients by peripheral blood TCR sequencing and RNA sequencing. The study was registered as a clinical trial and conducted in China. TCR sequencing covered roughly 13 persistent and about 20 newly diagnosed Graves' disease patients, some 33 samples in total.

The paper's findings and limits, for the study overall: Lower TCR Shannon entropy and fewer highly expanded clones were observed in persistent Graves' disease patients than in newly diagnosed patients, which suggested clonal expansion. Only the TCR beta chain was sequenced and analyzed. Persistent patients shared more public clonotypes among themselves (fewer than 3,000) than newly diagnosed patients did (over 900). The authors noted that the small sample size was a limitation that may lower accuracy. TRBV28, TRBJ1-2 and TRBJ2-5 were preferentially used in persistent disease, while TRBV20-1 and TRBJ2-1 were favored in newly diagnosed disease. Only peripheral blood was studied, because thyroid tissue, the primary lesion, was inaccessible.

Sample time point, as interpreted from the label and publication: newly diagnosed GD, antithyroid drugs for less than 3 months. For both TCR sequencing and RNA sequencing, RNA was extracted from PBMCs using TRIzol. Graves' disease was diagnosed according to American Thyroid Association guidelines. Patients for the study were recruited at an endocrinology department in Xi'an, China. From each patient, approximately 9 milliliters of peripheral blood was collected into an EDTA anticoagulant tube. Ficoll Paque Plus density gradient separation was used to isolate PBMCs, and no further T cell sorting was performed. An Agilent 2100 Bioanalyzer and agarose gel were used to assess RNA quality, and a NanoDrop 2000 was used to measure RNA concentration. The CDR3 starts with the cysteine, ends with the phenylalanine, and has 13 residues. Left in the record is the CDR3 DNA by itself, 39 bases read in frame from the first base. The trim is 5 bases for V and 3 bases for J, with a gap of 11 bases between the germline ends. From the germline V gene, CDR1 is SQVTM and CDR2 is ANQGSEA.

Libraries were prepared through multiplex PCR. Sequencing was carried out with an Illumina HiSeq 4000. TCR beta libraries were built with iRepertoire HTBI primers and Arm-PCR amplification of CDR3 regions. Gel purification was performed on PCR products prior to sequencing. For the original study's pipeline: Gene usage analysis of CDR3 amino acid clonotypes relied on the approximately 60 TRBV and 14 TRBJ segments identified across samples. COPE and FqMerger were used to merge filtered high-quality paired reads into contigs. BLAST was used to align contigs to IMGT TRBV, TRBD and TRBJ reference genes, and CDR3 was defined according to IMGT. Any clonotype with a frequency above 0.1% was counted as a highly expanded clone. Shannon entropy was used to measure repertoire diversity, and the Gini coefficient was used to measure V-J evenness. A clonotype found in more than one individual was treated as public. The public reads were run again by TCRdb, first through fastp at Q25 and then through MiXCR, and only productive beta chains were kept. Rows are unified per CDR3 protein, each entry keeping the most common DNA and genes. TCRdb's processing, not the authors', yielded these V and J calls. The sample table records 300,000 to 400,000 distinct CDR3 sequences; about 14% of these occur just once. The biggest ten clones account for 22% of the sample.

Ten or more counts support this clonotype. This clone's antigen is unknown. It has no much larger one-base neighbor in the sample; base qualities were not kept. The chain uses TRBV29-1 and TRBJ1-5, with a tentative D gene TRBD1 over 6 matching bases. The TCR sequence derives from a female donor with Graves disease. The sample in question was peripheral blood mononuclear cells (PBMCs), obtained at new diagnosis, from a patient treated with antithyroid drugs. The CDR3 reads CSVRQAINQPQHF. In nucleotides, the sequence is TGCAGCGTTCGACAGGCGATCAATCAGCCCCAGCATTTT.